Reported below is one TCR beta chain. Its antigen is currently unknown. Once extracted for a subset, genomic DNA was divided evenly among several immunoSEQ plates. Only in-frame clones appear in the TCRdb table, and some are missing; sequencing was by immunoSEQ multiplex PCR. The repertoire holds about 800,000 clones, around 96% seen once, with less than 0.25% in the top ten. These data originate in a study of shared clonotypes between healthy human individuals. Turning to the study itself: Per-donor plates numbered three CD4 naive, three CD4 memory, two CD8 naive and one CD8 memory.

Whole-study results and caveats: Non-shared clonotypes displayed generation probabilities falling below those of clonotypes present in all four donors.

CD45RO-negative CD8 cells positively selected for CCR7 made up the naive population, which excluded terminally differentiated effector memory CD45RA+ cells. Donation came from healthy HIV-negative adults that had no recent acute infections or vaccinations. Germline V CDR1 and CDR2: SGHNT, YYREEE (reference sequence). The V gene lost 1 base and the J gene lost 5 bases, with 10 bases spanning the gap. The CDR3 contains 13 residues. The chain employs TRBV5-4 and TRBJ2-7; TRBD2 might be the D (6 bases). The source is a man aged 25 to 40 in good health. Material: naive CD8+ T cells sorted from blood. CDR3 sequence: CASSLRGSNEQYF. CDR3 sequence (DNA): TGTGCCAGCAGCTTGCGGGGGAGCAACGAGCAGTACTTC.